The clone carrying this T cell receptor (beta chain) was detected many times. Its specificity is unknown. This record belongs to a study of T cells in Graves' hyperthyroidism and ophthalmopathy. Study overall: The authors collected peripheral blood at initial diagnosis, before any treatment. Whole-study findings and limits: In blood, most of the thyroid clonotypes expanded above 0.001 were also present.

CDR1 and CDR2 from the germline V gene are WSHSY and SAAADI. J was trimmed by 3 bases and V by 6 bases; bases with no gene match: 4. The CDR3 runs to 13 residues. The CDR3 regions of TCR beta were amplified from RNA transcripts. An initial round of RT-PCR targeting the TCR CDR3 relied on the HTBI primer set. TCRdb analysed the multiplex PCR reads with MiXCR anew, one entry per CDR3 protein. The sample lists about 400,000 distinct CDR3 sequences; approximately 14% were seen once. The chain joins TRBV10-2 to TRBJ2-5, with 7 bases aligning to TRBD2. Sequenced input: blood. This receptor was obtained from a woman between 18 and 29 years old with Graves' hyperthyroidism. CDR3 sequence reads: CASRIAGEETQYF. In DNA, the CDR3 is TGCGCCAGCAGGATAGCGGGCGAAGAGACCCAGTACTTC.